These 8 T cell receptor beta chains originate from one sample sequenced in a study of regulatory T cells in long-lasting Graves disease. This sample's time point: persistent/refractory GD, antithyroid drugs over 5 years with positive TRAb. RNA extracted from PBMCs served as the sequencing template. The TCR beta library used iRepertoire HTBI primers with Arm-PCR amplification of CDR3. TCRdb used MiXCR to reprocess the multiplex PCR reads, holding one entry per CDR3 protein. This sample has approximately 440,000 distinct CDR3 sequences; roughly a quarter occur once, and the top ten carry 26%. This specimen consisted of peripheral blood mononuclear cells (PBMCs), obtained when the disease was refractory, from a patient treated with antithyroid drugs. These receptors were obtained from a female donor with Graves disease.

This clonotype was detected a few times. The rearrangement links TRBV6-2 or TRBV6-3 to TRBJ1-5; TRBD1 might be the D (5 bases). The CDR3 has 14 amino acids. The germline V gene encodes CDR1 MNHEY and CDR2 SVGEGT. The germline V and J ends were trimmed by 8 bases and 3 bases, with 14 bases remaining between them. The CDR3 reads CASWDRAFNQPQHF. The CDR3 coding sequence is TGTGCCAGCTGGGACCGAGCATTCAATCAGCCCCAGCATTTT.

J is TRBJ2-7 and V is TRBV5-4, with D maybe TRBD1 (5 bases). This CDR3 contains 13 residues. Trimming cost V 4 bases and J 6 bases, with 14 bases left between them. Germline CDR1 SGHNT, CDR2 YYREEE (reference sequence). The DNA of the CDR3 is TGTGCCAGCAGCCAGGGCGTGTACGGCGAGCAGTACTTC. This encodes CASSQGVYGEQYF.

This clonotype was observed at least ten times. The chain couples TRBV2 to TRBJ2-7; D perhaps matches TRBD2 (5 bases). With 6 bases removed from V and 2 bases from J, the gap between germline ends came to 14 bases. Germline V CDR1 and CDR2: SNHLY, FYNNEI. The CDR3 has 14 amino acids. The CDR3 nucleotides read TGTGCCAGCAGATCTCCCGGCGGGCCCTACGAGCAGTACTTC. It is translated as CASRSPGGPYEQYF.

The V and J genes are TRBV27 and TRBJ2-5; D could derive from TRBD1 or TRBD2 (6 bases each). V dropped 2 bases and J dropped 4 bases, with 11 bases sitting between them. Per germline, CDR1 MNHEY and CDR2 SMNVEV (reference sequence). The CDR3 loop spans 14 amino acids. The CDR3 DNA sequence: TGTGCCAGCAGTTTAAGCGGAGGGGGAGAGACCCAGTACTTC. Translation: CASSLSGGGETQYF.

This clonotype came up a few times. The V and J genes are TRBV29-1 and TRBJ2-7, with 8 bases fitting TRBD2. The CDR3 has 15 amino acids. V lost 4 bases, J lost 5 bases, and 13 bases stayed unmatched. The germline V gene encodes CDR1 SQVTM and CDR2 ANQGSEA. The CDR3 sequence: CSVGSTSVSFHEQYF. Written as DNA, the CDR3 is TGCAGCGTTGGCTCGACTAGCGTAAGTTTCCACGAGCAGTACTTC.

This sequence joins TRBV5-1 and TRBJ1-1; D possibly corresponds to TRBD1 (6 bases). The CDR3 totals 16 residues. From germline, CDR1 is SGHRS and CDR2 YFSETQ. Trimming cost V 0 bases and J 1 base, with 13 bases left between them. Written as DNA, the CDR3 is TGCGCCAGCAGCTTGGTCCCGAGGGGGGGGAACACTGAAGCTTTCTTT. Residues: CASSLVPRGGNTEAFF.

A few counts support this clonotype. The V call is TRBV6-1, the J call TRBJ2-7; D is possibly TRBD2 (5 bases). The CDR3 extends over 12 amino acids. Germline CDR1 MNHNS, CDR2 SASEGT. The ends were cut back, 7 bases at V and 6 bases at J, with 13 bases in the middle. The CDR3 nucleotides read TGTGCCAGCACCTACCGAGGGTCCGAGCAGTACTTC. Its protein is CASTYRGSEQYF.

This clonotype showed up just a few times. This CDR3 is CAIRDGLVNTGELFF. The CDR3 nucleotides read TGTGCCATCAGAGACGGACTAGTGAACACCGGGGAGCTGTTTTTT. The chain is built from TRBV10-3 and TRBJ2-2, with TRBD2 matching over 7 bases. V dropped 6 bases and J dropped 1; count of bases not matched to a gene: 5. Germline assignment: CDR1 ENHRY and CDR2 SYGVKD. CDR3 size: 15 residues.